One and the same sample provided the 5 T cell receptor beta chains below, sequenced in a study of blood T cells in healthy people across ages (dated by TCRdb to 2015 to 2017). Receptor libraries were prepared by 5' RACE. Instrument used: Illumina HiSeq 2500. A second PCR of roughly 7 to 12 cycles was run with a J-beta primer mix and a sample-barcoded 5' primer. Through fastp at Q25 and MiXCR, TCRdb rebuilt clones from the public reads, retaining in-frame beta chains. Each record represents a unique CDR3 protein, reported with the most common genes and DNA among its rows. The sample table contains roughly 700,000 distinct CDR3 sequences; only one count was recorded for around a quarter of them. The ten biggest clones cover under 10% of the sample. The same data also went into a second study, on T cells of mothers and their children.

Sample: blood. These TCRs come from a boy between 10 and 17 years old in good health.

This chain joins TRBV7-9 and TRBJ2-1; D may correspond to TRBD1 or TRBD2 (7 bases each). CDR1 and CDR2 (germline): SEHNR, FQNEAQ (reference sequence). V was pared by 8 bases and J by 12 bases, with 23 bases between. The CDR3 loop spans 14 amino acids. The CDR3 bases are TGTGCCAGCGGTGTGCAGGGGGGGTCGAGGTGGCAGTTCTTC. Translated: CASGVQGGSRWQFF.

This clonotype was counted between two and nine times. This chain joins TRBV11-1 and TRBJ1-1; no firm D call. The V gene's germline CDR1 is SGHAT and CDR2 FQDESV (reference sequence). V was cut by 0 bases and J by 3 bases, with 5 bases left in between. CDR3 length: 13 amino acids. The CDR3 reads CASSLASYTEAFF. For the CDR3, the DNA is TGTGCCAGCAGCTTAGCTTCCTACACTGAAGCTTTCTTT.

The V gene is TRBV6-5, the J gene TRBJ2-5; TRBD1 aligns across 10 bases. The CDR3 length is 15 residues. The V gene end was trimmed by 5 bases and the J gene end by 4 bases; junction bases not matched to a gene: 7. Germline CDR1 reads MNHEY; CDR2 reads SVGAGI. The CDR3 DNA is TGTGCCAGCAGTCAGACGGGACAGGGGTTAGAGACCCAGTACTTC. Translation gives CASSQTGQGLETQYF.

Note on this clonotype: Its ends do not fully match the called genes, so a read error is possible. The rearrangement uses TRBV5-1 and TRBJ2-3; 9 nucleotides match TRBD2. CDR1 is SGHRS, CDR2 YFSETQ, per germline. The CDR3 is 16 amino acids. The CDR3 protein is CASSLGASGKADTQCF. DNA of the CDR3: TGCGCCAGCAGCTTGGGAGCTAGCGGGAAGGCAGATACGCAGTGTTTT.

In this sample, this clonotype turned up a few times. The chain carries TRBV3-1 and TRBJ2-4; 7 bases are shared with TRBD1. With 5 bases clipped from V and 4 bases from J, the junction kept 2 bases outside the gene matches. The CDR3 has 13 residues. The germline V gene has CDR1 LGHDT and CDR2 YNNKEL (reference sequence). The DNA of the CDR3 is TGTGCCAGCAGCGGGGACAGAAAAAACATTCAGTACTTC. Its translation: CASSGDRKNIQYF.